This entry lists 31 T cell receptor beta chains sequenced from one sample in a study of memory CD4+ T cells and cytomegalovirus serostatus. Single viable CD3+CD4+CD8-CD45RO+ cells were sorted as the memory CD4+ T cells. Generated by immunoSEQ multiplex PCR, the TCRdb table keeps only in-frame clones and is missing some. The repertoire holds just over 40,000 clones, around 79% seen once, with approximately 0.8% in the top ten. The sequenced sample was memory CD4+ T cells from blood. The receptors were sampled from an adult in good health and CMV-seronegative.

This clone was counted a single time. This chain connects TRBV27 to TRBJ1-2; TRBD1 is a possible D gene (5 bases). The CDR3 runs 12 residues. From germline, CDR1 is MNHEY and CDR2 SMNVEV (reference sequence). Deletions cut 3 bases from V and 7 bases from J, with 9 bases between. CDR3: CASSLVRGGYTF. DNA of the CDR3: TGTGCCAGCAGTTTGGTGAGGGGTGGCTACACCTTC.

V usage is TRBV28 and J usage is TRBJ2-2; D uncertain. Germline loops: CDR1 MDHEN, CDR2 SYDVKM. The CDR3 runs to 13 residues. The V end lost 6 bases, the J end lost 3 bases, and 8 bases lay between the germline ends. The CDR3 coding sequence is TGTGCCAGCAGAACCCAGTACACCGGGGAGCTGTTTTTT. Protein product: CASRTQYTGELFF.

V usage is TRBV6-6 and J usage is TRBJ2-1; TRBD2 aligns across 13 bases. This CDR3 spans 15 amino acids. After removal of 6 bases from V and 5 bases from J, the junction contained 4 bases not matched to a gene. CDR1 is MNHNY, CDR2 SVGAGI, per germline (reference sequence). The chain's CDR3 is CASSSGLAGDNEQFF. DNA of the CDR3: TGTGCCAGCAGCTCTGGACTAGCGGGGGACAATGAGCAGTTCTTC.

The chain joins TRBV15 to TRBJ2-1, with 9 bases aligning to TRBD2. Germline lookup yields CDR1 LNHNV and CDR2 YYDKDF (reference sequence). This CDR3 is built from 15 residues. V was pared by 1 base and J by 10 bases, with 8 bases of the junction left unmatched. Here the CDR3 DNA reads TGTGCCACCAGCAGAGGAGGCGGGGGGGCGGGAGAGCAGTTCTTC. Its translation is CATSRGGGGAGEQFF. Full variable domain (outside the CDR3, taken from reference TRBV15 and TRBJ2-1): DAMVIQNPRYQVTQFGKPVTLSCSQTLNHNVMYWYQQKSSQAPKLLFHYYDKDFNNEADTPDNFQSRRPNTSFCFLDIRSPGLGDTAMYLCATSRGGGGAGEQFFGPGTRLTVL.

The CDR3 bases are TGTGCCAGTGGGCCGGGACAAGTCTCTGGGGCCAACGTCCTGACTTTC. Its protein product is CASGPGQVSGANVLTF. The chain has TRBV19 and TRBJ2-6; weak D call: TRBD1 (6 bases). Trimming cost V 8 bases and J 0 bases, with 14 bases left between them. The CDR3 is 16 amino acids. CDR1 and CDR2 from the germline V gene are LNHDA and SQIVND (reference sequence).

This chain uses TRBV7-9 with TRBJ2-1, with D possibly TRBD2 on 6 matching bases. Trimming took off 3 bases at V and 8 bases at J, with 23 bases between the two ends. The CDR3 has 17 residues. CDR1 and CDR2 from the germline V gene are SEHNR and FQNEAQ (reference sequence). The CDR3 sequence: CASSLGWGDPHGDEQFF. In DNA form, the CDR3 reads TGTGCCAGCAGCTTGGGTTGGGGGGACCCCCATGGCGATGAGCAGTTCTTC.

To note about this clone: The germline gene is not matched at one end of the junction; a read error may be the cause. In the same sample, other DNA sequences code for this CDR3. J is TRBJ2-3 and V is TRBV20-1; D gene ambiguous. Germline V gives CDR1 DFQATT, CDR2 SNEGSKA (reference sequence). The CDR3 consists of 10 residues. Here the CDR3 DNA reads TGCAGTGCTTCGGTGGATACGCAATATTTT. Its translation is CSASVDTQYF.

In its sample, this clone was seen a few times. CDR3 nucleotide sequence: TGTGCCAGCACGCGAGAGGGGTACGAGCAGTACTTC. The encoded protein is CASTREGYEQYF. V usage is TRBV13 and J usage is TRBJ2-7; either TRBD1 or TRBD2 may fit D (5 bases each). V was shortened by 7 bases and J by 4 bases, with 11 bases between the two germline ends. CDR3 length equals 12 residues. CDR1 is PRHDT, CDR2 FYEKMQ, per germline (reference sequence).

The J gene is TRBJ1-2, the V gene TRBV20-1; D unclear. Germline-derived CDR1 and CDR2 are DFQATT and SNEGSKA (reference sequence). Trimming removed 5 bases at V and 1 base at J, with 5 bases between. The CDR3 spans 11 residues. The CDR3 DNA sequence: TGCAGTGCTCAGTTTAACTATGGCTACACCTTC. It translates to CSAQFNYGYTF.

This sequence joins TRBV20-1 and TRBJ1-2, with D unclear. Germline CDR1 reads DFQATT; CDR2 reads SNEGSKA (reference sequence). The CDR3 spans 10 residues. The V gene lost 3 bases and the J gene lost 8 bases, with 7 bases spanning the gap. The CDR3 DNA sequence: TGCAGTGCTAGGGATTTAGGCTACACCTTC. This sequence encodes CSARDLGYTF.

The chain combines TRBV7-6 with TRBJ1-2; D is ambiguous. Trimming took off 1 base at V and 4 bases at J, with 10 bases between the two ends. Germline CDR1 and CDR2: SGHVS and FNYEAQ. This CDR3 is built from 14 residues. The CDR3: CASSLGAASYGYTF. CDR3 nucleotides: TGTGCCAGCAGCTTAGGTGCAGCCTCCTATGGCTACACCTTC.

The chain couples TRBV18 to TRBJ2-6; D possibly corresponds to TRBD2 (7 bases). The CDR3 extends over 17 amino acids. Germline-derived CDR1 and CDR2 are KGHSH and LQKENI. Between the trimmed V and J ends, which lost 2 bases and 4 bases, there was a span of 15 bases. The CDR3, as DNA: TGTGCCAGCTCACCAAGGGGGGACTACCCAGGGGCCAACGTCCTGACTTTC. It yields the protein CASSPRGDYPGANVLTF.

This sequence joins TRBV10-1 and TRBJ1-2; the match to TRBD1 covers 11 bases. Trimming took 2 bases from V and 4 from J; bases not matched to a gene: 6. CDR3 length: 16 residues. CDR1 is WNHNN, CDR2 SYGVQD, per germline (reference sequence). In nucleotides, the CDR3 is TGCGCCAGCAGTGAGAGGACAGGGGGCCTTCGCTATGGCTACACCTTC. Translated, it gives CASSERTGGLRYGYTF.

The V call is TRBV7-6, the J call TRBJ2-7; 8 nucleotides match TRBD2. V lost 2 bases, J lost 2 bases, and 5 bases stayed unmatched. The germline CDR1 and CDR2 sequences are SGHVS and FNYEAQ. The CDR3 spans 15 residues. The CDR3 sequence: CASSLTPGLAYEQYF. The CDR3 DNA reads TGTGCCAGCAGCTTAACACCGGGACTAGCCTACGAGCAGTACTTC. The variable domain in full, with the rest retrieved from reference TRBV7-6 and TRBJ2-7, is GAGVSQSPRYKVTKRGQDVALRCDPISGHVSLYWYRQALGQGPEFLTYFNYEAQQDKSGLPNDRFSAERPEGSISTLTIQRTEQRDSAMYRCASSLTPGLAYEQYFGPGTRLTVT.

The CDR3 DNA reads TGTGCCAGCAGTGAAGGGTGGACCTACACTAGCACAGATACGCAGTATTTT. This translates into CASSEGWTYTSTDTQYF. The V gene is TRBV6-1, the J gene TRBJ2-3; D unclear. The CDR3 loop spans 17 amino acids. Germline V lookup: CDR1 MNHNS, CDR2 SASEGT. Trimming cost V 1 base and J 0 bases, with 14 bases left between them.

The rearrangement joins TRBV4-3 to TRBJ1-2, with D possibly matching TRBD1 (5 bases). The CDR3 spans 16 residues. With 2 bases removed from V and 6 bases from J, the gap between germline ends came to 19 bases. Germline lookup yields CDR1 LGHNA and CDR2 YSLEER. The CDR3 nucleotides read TGCGCCAGCAGCCAACCCCGGGACGGCGGCGGGCATGGCTACACCTTC. Residues: CASSQPRDGGGHGYTF.

Points on this clone: The sample carries other DNA sequences with the same CDR3. The chain links TRBV19 to TRBJ2-6, with D possibly being TRBD1 (6 bases). Trimming pared 6 bases from V and 1 base from J, leaving 7 bases between. CDR3 length: 14 amino acids. Germline CDR1 is LNHDA and CDR2 is SQIVND (reference sequence). The CDR3 DNA reads as TGTGCCAGTAGACAGGGTTCTGGGGCCAACGTCCTGACTTTC. Translation gives CASRQGSGANVLTF.

The rearrangement joins TRBV7-3 to TRBJ2-1; TRBD2 agrees at 7 bases. CDR1 is SGHTA and CDR2 is FQGTGA in the germline V gene. The J segment lost 4 bases and the V segment lost 6 bases, leaving 6 bases of the junction unmatched. This CDR3 has 14 residues. This chain's CDR3 is CASSQSGEYNEQFF. The CDR3 DNA reads as TGTGCCAGCAGTCAGAGCGGGGAGTACAATGAGCAGTTCTTC.

This rearrangement joins TRBV7-8 to TRBJ2-2; possible D gene TRBD2, 7 bases. The CDR3 totals 18 residues. The germline V and J ends were trimmed by 0 bases and 5 bases, with 19 bases remaining between them. Germline V gives CDR1 SGHVS, CDR2 FQNEAQ. In DNA form, the CDR3 reads TGTGCCAGCAGCTTAGCGGAAACGGGGGGCTTGGGTACCGGGGAGCTGTTTTTT. Translating gives CASSLAETGGLGTGELFF.

V gene TRBV7-2 combines with J gene TRBJ1-1; a possible D gene is TRBD1 (6 bases). The CDR3 runs 13 residues. Trimming took 5 bases from V and 2 from J, leaving 9 bases between them. CDR1 and CDR2 from the germline V gene are SGHTA and FQGNSA. CDR3 sequence (DNA): TGTGCCAGCAGCGCACAGGGAAACACTGAAGCTTTCTTT. Amino acid sequence: CASSAQGNTEAFF.

V is TRBV19 and J is TRBJ1-1; 10 positions agree with TRBD1. Germline values: CDR1 LNHDA, CDR2 SQIVND (reference sequence). The CDR3 sequence is 15 residues long. With V trimmed by 6 bases and J by 2 bases, 6 bases remained unmatched. Here the CDR3 reads CASSGTGAFNTEAFF. CDR3 DNA sequence: TGTGCCAGTAGCGGGACAGGGGCGTTTAACACTGAAGCTTTCTTT.

CDR3 loop: CASSRQGANNSPLHF. In nucleotides, the CDR3 is TGTGCCAGCAGCCGACAGGGGGCAAATAATTCACCCCTCCACTTT. V is TRBV9 and J is TRBJ1-6, with 10 bases lining up with TRBD1. The CDR3 contains 15 residues. Trimming at V came to 4 bases and at J to 5 bases, leaving 3 bases not matched to a gene. Germline V gene sequence: CDR1 SGDLS, CDR2 YYNGEE.

The chain combines TRBV30 with TRBJ2-3; D not certain. This CDR3 has 15 residues. Trimming removed 4 bases at V and 6 bases at J, with 20 bases between. Germline V gene data show CDR1 as GTSNPN and CDR2 as SVGIG (reference sequence). CDR3 loop: CAWTFRALQADTQYF. Written as DNA, the CDR3 is TGTGCCTGGACTTTCCGGGCCCTCCAAGCGGATACGCAGTATTTT.

The chain is built from TRBV2 and TRBJ1-1; tentative D call: TRBD1 (5 bases). Trimming took 6 bases from V and 2 from J, leaving 10 bases between them. This CDR3 is 13 amino acids long. The V gene's germline CDR1 is SNHLY and CDR2 FYNNEI. CDR3 bases: TGTGCCAGCAGGGCCCAGGGTAACACTGAAGCTTTCTTT. The encoded protein is CASRAQGNTEAFF.

The rearrangement links TRBV18 to TRBJ2-4; D is ambiguous. The CDR3 covers 15 residues. Trimming left V 1 base short and J 0 bases short, with 7 bases between. Germline CDR1 KGHSH, CDR2 LQKENI. DNA for the CDR3: TGTGCCAGCTCACCACAGGATCTAGCCAAAAACATTCAGTACTTC. It is translated as CASSPQDLAKNIQYF.

This sequence joins TRBV30 and TRBJ2-7, with TRBD2 matching over 7 bases. Germline-derived CDR1 and CDR2 are GTSNPN and SVGIG (reference sequence). Trimming removed 2 bases from V and 2 bases from J; junction bases left unmatched: 3. The CDR3 consists of 13 residues. The CDR3, as DNA: TGTGCCTGGAGTAGCGGGAACGCCTACGAGCAGTACTTC. Its translation is CAWSSGNAYEQYF.

The chain employs TRBV7-2 and TRBJ1-5; 7 bases fit TRBD1. Germline lookup yields CDR1 SGHTA and CDR2 FQGNSA. This CDR3 has 15 amino acids. V gave up 5 bases and J gave up 6 bases; unmatched junction bases: 10. CDR3 in amino acids: CASSDQGGSSQPQHF. The DNA for the CDR3 is TGTGCCAGCAGCGATCAGGGGGGGTCTAGTCAGCCCCAGCATTTT.

The rearrangement uses TRBV29-1 and TRBJ2-3, with D possibly called TRBD1 or TRBD2 (5 bases each). Trimming cost V 7 bases and J 0 bases, with 14 bases left between them. Germline V gene data show CDR1 as SQVTM and CDR2 as ANQGSEA. This CDR3 has 14 residues. In nucleotides, the CDR3 is TGCAGCGCCAGGGACGGTTCTAGCACAGATACGCAGTATTTT. Its protein product is CSARDGSSTDTQYF.

This chain joins TRBV19 and TRBJ2-1; TRBD2 agrees at 8 bases. The junction had 13 bases not matched to a gene; V was cut back by 8 bases and J by 4 bases. CDR1 is LNHDA, CDR2 SQIVND, per germline (reference sequence). The CDR3 spans 16 residues. CDR3 protein: CASEGTGTSKYNEQFF. In DNA form, the CDR3 reads TGTGCCAGTGAAGGGACCGGGACTAGTAAGTACAATGAGCAGTTCTTC.

In DNA form, the CDR3 reads TGTGCCAGTAAAGGGGCAGGACCGAATTCACCCCTCCACTTT. It yields the protein CASKGAGPNSPLHF. V and J are TRBV19 and TRBJ1-6; maybe TRBD1 (5 bases). The V end lost 7 bases, the J end lost 7 bases, and 14 bases lay between the germline ends. CDR3 size: 14 residues. Germline assignment: CDR1 LNHDA and CDR2 SQIVND (reference sequence).

The J gene is TRBJ1-2, the V gene TRBV6-1; D remains ambiguous. The CDR3 extends over 15 amino acids. Germline values: CDR1 MNHNS, CDR2 SASEGT. V was trimmed by 1 base and J by 0 bases, leaving 9 bases between them. The CDR3 sequence: CASSEEGRANYGYTF. DNA of the CDR3: TGTGCCAGCAGTGAAGAGGGCCGGGCTAACTATGGCTACACCTTC.